Shown below are 21 T cell receptor beta chains from a single sample sequenced in a study of blood T cell repertoires in COVID-19. Measured with immunoSEQ multiplex PCR; TCRdb has only the in-frame clones, and not every one. Among some 78,000 clones listed, about 91% were seen once. The source material was peripheral blood. These TCRs come from a man between 65 and 85 years old with active or convalescent COVID-19.

V is TRBV5-1 and J is TRBJ2-7; TRBD1 aligns across 8 bases. CDR1 is SGHRS, CDR2 YFSETQ, per germline. There are 15 residues in the CDR3. With V trimmed by 0 bases and J by 1 base, 3 bases remained unmatched. DNA for the CDR3: TGCGCCAGCAGCTTGGGAACAGGGGGGTCCTACGAGCAGTACTTC. As protein: CASSLGTGGSYEQYF.

The genes are TRBV6-5 and TRBJ1-3; no definite D call. Germline V gene data show CDR1 as MNHEY and CDR2 as SVGAGI. The CDR3 spans 15 residues. Trimming stripped 3 bases from V and 9 bases from J, with 18 bases between. The CDR3 DNA is TGTGCCAGCAGTTATGAACTCCAGCCCCGAGGCACCATATATTTT. Translated: CASSYELQPRGTIYF.

Worth noting for this clone: The junction shows a germline mismatch at one end, possibly a read error. The V and J genes are TRBV19 and TRBJ2-7, with TRBD1 matching 11 bases. This CDR3 has 15 residues. CDR1 LNHDA and CDR2 SQIVND come from the germline V gene (reference sequence). CDR3 sequence reads: CASSPGQGGTYGQYF. The CDR3 nucleotides are TGTGCCAGTAGTCCGGGACAGGGGGGCACCTACGGGCAGTACTTC.

The chain employs TRBV27 and TRBJ2-7; weak D call: TRBD1 (6 bases). The germline V and J ends were trimmed by 5 bases and 2 bases, with 16 bases remaining between them. Germline-derived CDR1 and CDR2 are MNHEY and SMNVEV (reference sequence). CDR3 length: 15 residues. CDR3 protein: CASSQQGRDPYEQYF. The CDR3 bases are TGTGCCAGCAGTCAACAGGGCAGGGACCCCTACGAGCAGTACTTC.

The chain joins TRBV15 to TRBJ2-7, with 7 positions matching TRBD2. The germline V gene has CDR1 LNHNV and CDR2 YYDKDF (reference sequence). The CDR3 consists of 13 residues. V lost 8 bases and J lost 2; bases outside the gene matches: 6. The CDR3 coding sequence is TGTGCCACCGGGGAGGGCAGGACCTACGAGCAGTACTTC. Protein sequence: CATGEGRTYEQYF. The full variable domain, in which reference TRBV15 and TRBJ2-7 provide the parts outside the CDR3, is DAMVIQNPRYQVTQFGKPVTLSCSQTLNHNVMYWYQQKSSQAPKLLFHYYDKDFNNEADTPDNFQSRRPNTSFCFLDIRSPGLGDTAMYLCATGEGRTYEQYFGPGTRLTVT.

This chain uses TRBV2 with TRBJ2-7, with D perhaps TRBD2 (5 bases). V gave up 0 bases and J gave up 2 bases, with 14 bases separating them. This CDR3 is built from 16 residues. Germline V gene lookup returns CDR1 SNHLY and CDR2 FYNNEI. CDR3 residues: CASSEAAQEETYEQYF. The CDR3 nucleotides read TGTGCCAGCAGTGAAGCTGCGCAGGAGGAGACCTACGAGCAGTACTTC.

The chain combines TRBV9 with TRBJ2-2; TRBD1 might be the D (5 bases). Trimming shortened V by 5 bases and J by 0 bases, and 8 bases separated the two germline ends. Germline V lookup: CDR1 SGDLS, CDR2 YYNGEE. The CDR3 loop spans 14 amino acids. CDR3 in DNA: TGTGCCAGCAGGCTACAGGCGAACACCGGGGAGCTGTTTTTT. This sequence encodes CASRLQANTGELFF.

The chain carries TRBV11-2 and TRBJ2-7; D gene ambiguous. Germline V gene lookup returns CDR1 SGHAT and CDR2 FQNNGV. V was pared by 0 bases and J by 2 bases, with 8 bases between. CDR3 length: 14 residues. CDR3 amino acids: CASSLDPGTYEQYF. CDR3 in DNA: TGTGCCAGCAGCTTAGATCCGGGTACCTACGAGCAGTACTTC.

This clone showed up just once. The chain uses TRBV7-9 and TRBJ2-5, with 7 bases that match TRBD2. The V segment lost 4 bases and the J segment 0 bases; nucleotides outside the gene matches: 5. The CDR3 has 15 residues. Germline CDR1 SEHNR, CDR2 FQNEAQ (reference sequence). CDR3 protein: CASSWGGNNQETQYF. The CDR3 DNA reads as TGTGCCAGCAGCTGGGGGGGGAATAACCAAGAGACCCAGTACTTC.

This chain connects TRBV12-3 or TRBV12-4 to TRBJ1-1; D remains ambiguous. Trimming shortened V by 2 bases and J by 5 bases, and 6 bases separated the two germline ends. This CDR3 region has 12 residues. In nucleotides, the CDR3 is TGTGCCAGCAGTTTACGAGAGACTGAAGCTTTCTTT. It is translated as CASSLRETEAFF.

The chain has TRBV4-1 and TRBJ2-3, with a tentative D call TRBD1 (6 bases). Germline V gene sequence: CDR1 MGHRA, CDR2 YSYEKL. Trimming pared 1 base from V and 3 bases from J, leaving 14 bases between. CDR3 length: 16 residues. CDR3 sequence reads: CASSQAGQPGTDTQYF. The CDR3 bases are TGCGCCAGCAGCCAAGCAGGACAGCCAGGTACAGATACGCAGTATTTT.

The chain links TRBV9 to TRBJ1-6; 8 bases map to TRBD1. Germline V gene lookup returns CDR1 SGDLS and CDR2 YYNGEE. There are 13 residues in the CDR3. Losses at the gene ends were 4 bases for V and 9 bases for J; bases not matched to a gene: 3. The CDR3 DNA reads as TGTGCCAGCAGCCAGGGGGCGGTTTCACCCCTCCACTTT. Protein: CASSQGAVSPLHF.

The chain recombines TRBV19 with TRBJ2-7; TRBD2 matches 8 bases. There are 14 residues in the CDR3. The trim removed 6 bases at V and 2 bases at J, leaving 6 bases unmatched. In germline, CDR1 is LNHDA, CDR2 SQIVND (reference sequence). The CDR3 region has the DNA TGTGCCAGTAGACCCCCCGGGGGGGCCTACGAGCAGTACTTC. It encodes CASRPPGGAYEQYF.

The V call is TRBV30, the J call TRBJ1-2; 7 bases align to TRBD1. CDR3 size: 12 residues. Trimming cost V 4 bases and J 9 bases; bases outside gene matches: 8. Germline V lookup: CDR1 GTSNPN, CDR2 SVGIG (reference sequence). DNA of the CDR3: TGTGCCTGGACAGGGGGGAAGGGGCGCTACACCTTC. Protein product: CAWTGGKGRYTF.

The chain uses TRBV5-1 and TRBJ2-2, with D tentatively TRBD1 (6 bases). This CDR3 comprises 14 residues. Trimming left V 6 bases short and J 3 bases short, with 12 bases between. The germline gives CDR1 SGHRS, CDR2 YFSETQ. This CDR3 reads CASTSPGDTGELFF. DNA for the CDR3: TGCGCCAGCACTAGCCCAGGGGACACCGGGGAGCTGTTTTTT. Full variable domain (missing parts from reference TRBV5-1 and TRBJ2-2): KAGVTQTPRYLIKTRGQQVTLSCSPISGHRSVSWYQQTPGQGLQFLFEYFSETQRNKGNFPGRFSGRQFSNSRSEMNVSTLELGDSALYLCASTSPGDTGELFFGEGSRLTVL.

V is TRBV30 and J is TRBJ1-2, with D tentatively TRBD1 (6 bases). This CDR3 region has 12 residues. Germline assignment: CDR1 GTSNPN and CDR2 SVGIG (reference sequence). V lost 3 bases and J 8 bases, leaving 13 bases between the germline ends. The CDR3 DNA is TGTGCCTGGAGGTCCACCAGGGGAGGCTACACCTTC. Translated: CAWRSTRGGYTF.

J is TRBJ1-3 and V is TRBV7-2; the match to TRBD1 covers 7 bases. The V segment lost 5 bases and the J segment 5 bases; nucleotides outside the gene matches: 6. Germline values: CDR1 SGHTA, CDR2 FQGNSA. The CDR3 is made up of 14 amino acids. The CDR3 protein is CASSPRGQRNTIYF. DNA for the CDR3: TGTGCCAGCAGCCCACGGGGACAGAGAAACACCATATATTTT.

J is TRBJ1-5 and V is TRBV5-1; D might be TRBD1 (5 bases). V lost 4 bases and J lost 7, with 18 bases in between. This CDR3 comprises 15 residues. Germline V gives CDR1 SGHRS, CDR2 YFSETQ. CDR3 in amino acids: CASSPGTTAGQPQHF. The CDR3 bases are TGCGCCAGCAGCCCAGGGACGACGGCGGGGCAGCCCCAGCATTTT. Full variable domain (missing parts from reference TRBV5-1 and TRBJ1-5): KAGVTQTPRYLIKTRGQQVTLSCSPISGHRSVSWYQQTPGQGLQFLFEYFSETQRNKGNFPGRFSGRQFSNSRSEMNVSTLELGDSALYLCASSPGTTAGQPQHFGDGTRLSIL.

This clone was seen only a few times. The chain is built from TRBV11-2 and TRBJ2-2; TRBD2 matches at 10 bases. Germline V gene lookup returns CDR1 SGHAT and CDR2 FQNNGV. This CDR3 has 15 amino acids. With V trimmed by 5 bases and J by 7 bases, 7 bases remained unmatched. The CDR3 nucleotides are TGTGCCAGCAGCGAAACTAGCGGGGTTAGCGGGGAGCTGTTTTTT. Its translation: CASSETSGVSGELFF.

V usage is TRBV10-3 and J usage is TRBJ1-2; 8 bases match TRBD1. The germline CDR1 and CDR2 sequences are ENHRY and SYGVKD. The V segment lost 3 bases and the J segment 3 bases; nucleotides outside the gene matches: 6. This CDR3 contains 15 residues. The DNA for the CDR3 is TGTGCCATCAGTGATTTGACAGGGGCCTACTATGGCTACACCTTC. Its protein is CAISDLTGAYYGYTF.

The chain uses TRBV5-4 and TRBJ2-7; TRBD2 matches 7 bases. Germline assignment: CDR1 SGHNT and CDR2 YYREEE (reference sequence). Germline trimming cut 3 bases from V and 7 bases from J; bases unmatched to any gene: 7. The CDR3 spans 13 residues. DNA of the CDR3: TGTGCCAGCAGCTGGGGTATTAGCGGGGAGCAGTACTTC. This translates into CASSWGISGEQYF.